These T cell receptor beta chains were read from a single sample in a study of cytomegalovirus exposure and HLA in healthy donors. Profiling relied on immunoSEQ multiplex PCR, and the TCRdb table lists in-frame clones only, not all of them. The sample lists 160,000 or so clones; about 89% were seen once. Specimen: PBMCs. All receptors come from a man between 18 and 29 years old in good health and CMV-seropositive. Both conserved end residues are part of each CDR3. Each record gives: clone size, J gene, D gene, V gene, CDR3 DNA, CDR3 protein. The D gene is left open where the match is weak. Clone size is given for some rows only: seen once, a few or many times, or a class if the clone is expanded.

once TRBJ1-5 NA TRBV6-6 TGTGCCAGCAGTCGTAATAGCAATCAGCCCCAGCATTTT CASSRNSNQPQHF
NA TRBJ2-1 TRBD2 TRBV5-6 TGTGCCAGCAGCTTGGGACTAGCGGGAGCGTACAATGAGCAGTTCTTC CASSLGLAGAYNEQFF
NA TRBJ1-6 NA TRBV18 TGTGCCAGCTCACCAGGGGCGAATTCACCCCTCCACTTT CASSPGANSPLHF
NA TRBJ1-2 NA TRBV19 TGTGCCAGTAAACCGGTCGAGGGCAACTATGGCTACACCTTC CASKPVEGNYGYTF
NA TRBJ1-6 NA TRBV25-1 TGTGCCAGCAGTGAAAAGGCCAGGGTAAATTCACCCCTCCACTTT CASSEKARVNSPLHF
NA TRBJ2-3 TRBD2 TRBV7-3 TGTGCCAGCAGCCGGGGGGCGGGAGGGTCGACAGATACGCAGTATTTT CASSRGAGGSTDTQYF
NA TRBJ1-2 TRBD1 TRBV27 TGTGCCAGCAGTTTAGCAGGGGGCGGGGCTGGCTACACCTTC CASSLAGGGAGYTF
NA TRBJ1-2 NA TRBV28 TGTGCCAGCAGTCCACAGGGAAACTATGGCTACACCTTC CASSPQGNYGYTF
NA TRBJ1-2 NA TRBV9 TGTGCCAGCAGCGCACGACAGGCCGAGGGCTACACCTTC CASSARQAEGYTF
NA TRBJ1-2 NA TRBV7-8 TGTGCCAGCAGCTTAGCATCGGTCGCAGGCTATGGCTACACCTTC CASSLASVAGYGYTF
NA TRBJ2-1 TRBD1 TRBV2 TGTGCCAGCAGTCCCCGGACAGGGATTGCGACATACAATGAGCAGTTCTTC CASSPRTGIATYNEQFF
few TRBJ1-2 TRBD1 TRBV7-9 TGTGCCAGCAGCTTAGTGGACAGGGATGGCTACACCTTC CASSLVDRDGYTF
NA TRBJ2-7 TRBD1 TRBV5-6 TGTGCCAGCAGCCTTGGGACAGGGGGCGAGCAGTACTTC CASSLGTGGEQYF
NA TRBJ1-5 NA TRBV16 TGTGCCAGCAGCCACCCCAGGGAAACGGATCAGCCCCAGCATTTT CASSHPRETDQPQHF
once TRBJ2-7 NA TRBV28 TGTGCCAGCAGTTCCAGGAATGACGAGCAGTACTTC CASSSRNDEQYF
NA TRBJ2-1 TRBD2 TRBV6-5 TGTGCCAGCAGTTACATCGGGGGGGGGATTAATGAGCAGTTCTTC CASSYIGGGINEQFF
NA TRBJ1-2 TRBD1 TRBV2 TGTGCCAGCAGGACGCCCCTCCACACAACAGGGGATGGCTACACCTTC CASRTPLHTTGDGYTF
NA TRBJ1-1 TRBD1 TRBV27 TGTGCCAGCAGAGCCCTCCAGGGGGCTAGCACTGAAGCTTTCTTT CASRALQGASTEAFF
NA TRBJ1-1 NA TRBV6-6 TGTGCCAGCAGTTACTCGAGAGGGTTCACTGAAGCTTTCTTT CASSYSRGFTEAFF
NA TRBJ2-7 NA TRBV6-6 TGTGCCAGCACCCCTAATCATGCCTACGAGCAGTACTTC CASTPNHAYEQYF
NA TRBJ2-1 TRBD2 TRBV9 TGTGCCAGCAGCATTAGCGGGGGACCTTCCTACAATGAGCAGTTCTTC CASSISGGPSYNEQFF
NA TRBJ2-3 TRBD1 TRBV6-1 TGTGCCAGCAGTGGGGGGACAGGGGGATTCAGCACAGATACGCAGTATTTT CASSGGTGGFSTDTQYF